Listed here are 10 T cell receptor beta chains from one sample, sequenced in a study of Graves' ophthalmopathy and Graves' hyperthyroidism. For repertoire sequencing, the TCR beta CDR3 regions were amplified from RNA transcripts. Second-round multiplex PCR followed a first-round RT-PCR using HTBI primers. TCRdb re-derived calls from the multiplex PCR reads in MiXCR, one entry per CDR3 protein. Seen here are about 410,000 distinct CDR3 sequences, around 18% observed once, and the top ten hold about 1.4%. Material: peripheral blood. The receptors come from a woman between 18 and 29 years old with Graves' ophthalmopathy.

The chain employs TRBV11-2 and TRBJ2-7; D tentatively fits TRBD1 or TRBD2 (5 bases each). This CDR3 has 14 amino acids. Between the trimmed V and J ends, which lost 5 bases and 5 bases, there was a span of 16 bases. CDR1 is SGHAT and CDR2 is FQNNGV in the germline V gene. CDR3 sequence: CASSPEWGSHEQYF. CDR3 nucleotides: TGTGCCAGCAGCCCAGAATGGGGGAGCCACGAGCAGTACTTC.

This clonotype was seen ten or more times. The V call is TRBV7-2, the J call TRBJ2-5; D assignment may be TRBD1 or TRBD2 (5 bases each). V was pared by 0 bases and J by 1 base, with 12 bases between. Germline V gene sequence: CDR1 SGHTA, CDR2 FQGNSA. The CDR3 sequence is 16 residues long. Here the CDR3 DNA reads TGTGCCAGCAGCTTAGCGTCAGGGAGCGGCCAAGAGACCCAGTACTTC. Its translation: CASSLASGSGQETQYF.

This clonotype was picked up many times. This chain joins TRBV20-1 and TRBJ2-4, with 8 positions matching TRBD2. Looked up from germline, CDR1 is DFQATT and CDR2 is SNEGSKA (reference sequence). Trimming cost V 0 bases and J 8 bases; bases outside gene matches: 6. The CDR3 contains 14 residues. The CDR3 sequence: CSARDPGLAYIQYF. The CDR3 bases are TGCAGTGCTAGAGATCCTGGACTAGCCTACATTCAGTACTTC.

This clonotype has a count of ten or more. J is TRBJ1-1 and V is TRBV5-1; D call uncertain. The germline CDR1 and CDR2 sequences are SGHRS and YFSETQ. V was cut by 2 bases and J by 4 bases, with 12 bases left in between. This CDR3 has 14 residues. CDR3 protein: CASSFRRLATEAFF. DNA for the CDR3: TGCGCCAGCAGCTTCAGGAGACTGGCCACTGAAGCTTTCTTT.

This clonotype was recorded at least ten times. The genes are TRBV6-2 or TRBV6-3 and TRBJ1-1, with D maybe TRBD1 (5 bases). V dropped 5 bases and J dropped 4 bases, with 20 bases sitting between them. This CDR3 contains 16 residues. CDR1 and CDR2 from the germline V gene are MNHEY and SVGEGT. CDR3 region: CASSMGPFVGGTEAFF. As DNA, the CDR3 is TGTGCCAGCAGTATGGGACCCTTTGTTGGGGGCACTGAAGCTTTCTTT.

This clonotype was picked up many times. The J gene is TRBJ2-5, the V gene TRBV20-1; D is possibly TRBD1 (5 bases). Germline lookup yields CDR1 DFQATT and CDR2 SNEGSKA (reference sequence). The CDR3 is 12 amino acids. V lost 7 bases, J lost 2 bases, and 11 bases lay in between. CDR3 sequence: CSVDSDQETQYF. CDR3 coding DNA: TGCAGTGTCGACAGCGATCAAGAGACCCAGTACTTC.

This clonotype was counted ten times or more. The chain recombines TRBV11-2 with TRBJ2-6; no firm D call. The CDR3 runs to 17 residues. CDR1 and CDR2 from the germline V gene are SGHAT and FQNNGV. Trimming removed 8 bases from V and 0 bases from J, with 17 bases in between. CDR3 nucleotide sequence: TGTGCCAGCCATTCGGGCAGGACCGGCTCTGGGGCCAACGTCCTGACTTTC. This gives the protein CASHSGRTGSGANVLTF.

This clonotype was seen many times. V usage is TRBV20-1 and J usage is TRBJ1-3; 8 bases fit TRBD1. The germline gives CDR1 DFQATT, CDR2 SNEGSKA (reference sequence). The CDR3 consists of 16 residues. J lost 1 base, V lost 1 base, and 6 bases had no gene match. The CDR3 protein is CSARGTGTTSGNTIYF. DNA of the CDR3: TGCAGTGCTAGAGGGACAGGGACTACTTCTGGAAACACCATATATTTT.

At least ten counts were recorded for this clonotype. The chain links TRBV11-2 to TRBJ1-4, with TRBD1 as a possible D gene (6 bases). Germline V lookup: CDR1 SGHAT, CDR2 FQNNGV. The CDR3 consists of 15 residues. Trimming cost V 1 base and J 8 bases, with 14 bases left between them. The CDR3 region has the DNA TGTGCCAGCAGCTTAGGATTCAGGGGAGACGAAAAACTGTTTTTT. Its translation: CASSLGFRGDEKLFF.

This clonotype was counted ten times or more. This chain connects TRBV28 to TRBJ2-4; TRBD1 or TRBD2 may be the D gene (5 bases each). The CDR3 sequence is 15 residues long. Germline CDR1 and CDR2: MDHEN and SYDVKM. V lost 5 bases, J lost 2 bases, and 13 bases lay in between. CDR3 residues: CASSAPGTTKNIQYF. CDR3 DNA sequence: TGTGCCAGCAGTGCCCCCGGGACCACCAAAAACATTCAGTACTTC. Full variable domain (outside the CDR3, taken from reference TRBV28 and TRBJ2-4): DVKVTQSSRYLVKRTGEKVFLECVQDMDHENMFWYRQDPGLGLRLIYFSYDVKMKEKGDIPEGYSVSREKKERFSLILESASTNQTSMYLCASSAPGTTKNIQYFGAGTRLSVL.